The 10 T cell receptor beta chains below all came from one sample that was sequenced in a study of identifying expanded T cells in peripheral blood. The assay was immunoSEQ multiplex PCR, and TCRdb's table has in-frame clones only and misses some. The sample lists 65,000 to 95,000 clones, roughly 90% occurring once. Sequenced material: blood. These TCRs come from a person between 18 and 75 years old in good health.

This chain uses TRBV5-6 with TRBJ2-6, with TRBD1 identical over 9 bases. The V and J ends lost 1 base and 2 bases, in that order; junction bases with no gene match: 7. Germline CDR1 and CDR2: SGHDT and YYEEEE. This CDR3 contains 18 residues. The chain's CDR3 is CASSLIQGAGAGANVLTF. The CDR3 coding sequence is TGTGCCAGCAGCTTGATACAGGGGGCCGGCGCTGGGGCCAACGTCCTGACTTTC.

The genes are TRBV5-1 and TRBJ1-1, with TRBD1 matching 9 bases. Germline assignment: CDR1 SGHRS and CDR2 YFSETQ. The CDR3 runs 15 residues. After removal of 3 bases from V and 4 bases from J, the junction contained 7 bases not matched to a gene. The CDR3 reads CASSSGQGDATEAFF. In nucleotides, the CDR3 is TGCGCCAGCAGCTCGGGACAGGGCGACGCCACTGAAGCTTTCTTT.

The chain joins TRBV6-1 to TRBJ1-4, with unresolved D. This CDR3 is built from 13 residues. Trimming took off 3 bases at V and 8 bases at J, with 10 bases between the two ends. CDR1 and CDR2 (germline): MNHNS, SASEGT. The CDR3 DNA follows: TGTGCCAGCAGTGACTCGGACGTCGAAAAACTGTTTTTT. Its translation: CASSDSDVEKLFF.

The rearrangement joins TRBV2 to TRBJ1-2, with 12 bases lining up with TRBD1. This CDR3 has 18 residues. Germline V lookup: CDR1 SNHLY, CDR2 FYNNEI. With V trimmed by 5 bases and J by 5 bases, 15 bases remained unmatched. The CDR3: CASSLTRDRGLLMYGYTF. CDR3 DNA sequence: TGTGCCAGCAGTCTCACGAGGGACAGGGGGCTTCTAATGTATGGCTACACCTTC.

V gene TRBV7-2 combines with J gene TRBJ2-2; TRBD2 matches 7 bases. V was clipped by 2 bases and J by 6 bases; unmatched bases: 9. Germline loops: CDR1 SGHTA, CDR2 FQGNSA. The CDR3 is 16 amino acids. The CDR3 reads CASSLRLAGAAGELFF. Here the CDR3 DNA reads TGTGCCAGCAGCTTAAGACTAGCCGGGGCGGCCGGGGAGCTGTTTTTT.

This clone was found once. This rearrangement joins TRBV6-7 to TRBJ1-5; no clear D. TRBV6-7 falls under the ORF class, with uncertain function. Trimming stripped 6 bases from V and 0 bases from J, with 9 bases between. The CDR3 consists of 14 residues. CDR3 coding DNA: TGTGCCAGCAGACCGACGGATAGCAATCAGCCCCAGCATTTT. This encodes CASRPTDSNQPQHF.

V and J are TRBV6-5 and TRBJ1-2; no clear D gene. The CDR3 is made up of 13 amino acids. Germline CDR1 reads MNHEY; CDR2 reads SVGAGI. The V end lost 2 bases, the J end lost 10 bases, and 14 bases lay between the germline ends. CDR3 in amino acids: CASSYRVATDYTF. CDR3 nucleotide sequence: TGTGCCAGCAGTTACCGGGTGGCCACCGACTACACCTTC.

V gene TRBV6-6 combines with J gene TRBJ1-5; TRBD1 might be the D (6 bases). This CDR3 is 15 amino acids long. Deletions cut 6 bases from V and 2 bases from J, with 14 bases between. Germline loops: CDR1 MNHNY, CDR2 SVGAGI (reference sequence). The CDR3 region has the DNA TGTGCCAGCAGCCTCGACAGGAATGGCAATCAGCCCCAGCATTTT. Amino acids: CASSLDRNGNQPQHF.

The CDR3 DNA follows: TGTGCCAGCAGCGTAGGCGGACTGAGGAGCTCCTATGGCTACACCTTC. Encoded protein: CASSVGGLRSSYGYTF. V gene TRBV9 combines with J gene TRBJ1-2; D unresolved. V lost 0 bases to trimming and J lost 4 bases, with 16 bases between them. This CDR3 region has 16 residues. The V gene's germline CDR1 is SGDLS and CDR2 YYNGEE.

This chain uses TRBV7-9 with TRBJ2-1, with 10 bases matching TRBD2. Germline CDR1 SEHNR, CDR2 FQNEAQ (reference sequence). The CDR3 runs to 15 residues. With 4 bases clipped from V and 15 bases from J, the junction kept 15 bases outside the gene matches. The CDR3 DNA follows: TGTGCCAGCAGCTATTTAGCGGGAGGCCCTCTGGGTACGTTCTTC. Its protein product is CASSYLAGGPLGTFF.